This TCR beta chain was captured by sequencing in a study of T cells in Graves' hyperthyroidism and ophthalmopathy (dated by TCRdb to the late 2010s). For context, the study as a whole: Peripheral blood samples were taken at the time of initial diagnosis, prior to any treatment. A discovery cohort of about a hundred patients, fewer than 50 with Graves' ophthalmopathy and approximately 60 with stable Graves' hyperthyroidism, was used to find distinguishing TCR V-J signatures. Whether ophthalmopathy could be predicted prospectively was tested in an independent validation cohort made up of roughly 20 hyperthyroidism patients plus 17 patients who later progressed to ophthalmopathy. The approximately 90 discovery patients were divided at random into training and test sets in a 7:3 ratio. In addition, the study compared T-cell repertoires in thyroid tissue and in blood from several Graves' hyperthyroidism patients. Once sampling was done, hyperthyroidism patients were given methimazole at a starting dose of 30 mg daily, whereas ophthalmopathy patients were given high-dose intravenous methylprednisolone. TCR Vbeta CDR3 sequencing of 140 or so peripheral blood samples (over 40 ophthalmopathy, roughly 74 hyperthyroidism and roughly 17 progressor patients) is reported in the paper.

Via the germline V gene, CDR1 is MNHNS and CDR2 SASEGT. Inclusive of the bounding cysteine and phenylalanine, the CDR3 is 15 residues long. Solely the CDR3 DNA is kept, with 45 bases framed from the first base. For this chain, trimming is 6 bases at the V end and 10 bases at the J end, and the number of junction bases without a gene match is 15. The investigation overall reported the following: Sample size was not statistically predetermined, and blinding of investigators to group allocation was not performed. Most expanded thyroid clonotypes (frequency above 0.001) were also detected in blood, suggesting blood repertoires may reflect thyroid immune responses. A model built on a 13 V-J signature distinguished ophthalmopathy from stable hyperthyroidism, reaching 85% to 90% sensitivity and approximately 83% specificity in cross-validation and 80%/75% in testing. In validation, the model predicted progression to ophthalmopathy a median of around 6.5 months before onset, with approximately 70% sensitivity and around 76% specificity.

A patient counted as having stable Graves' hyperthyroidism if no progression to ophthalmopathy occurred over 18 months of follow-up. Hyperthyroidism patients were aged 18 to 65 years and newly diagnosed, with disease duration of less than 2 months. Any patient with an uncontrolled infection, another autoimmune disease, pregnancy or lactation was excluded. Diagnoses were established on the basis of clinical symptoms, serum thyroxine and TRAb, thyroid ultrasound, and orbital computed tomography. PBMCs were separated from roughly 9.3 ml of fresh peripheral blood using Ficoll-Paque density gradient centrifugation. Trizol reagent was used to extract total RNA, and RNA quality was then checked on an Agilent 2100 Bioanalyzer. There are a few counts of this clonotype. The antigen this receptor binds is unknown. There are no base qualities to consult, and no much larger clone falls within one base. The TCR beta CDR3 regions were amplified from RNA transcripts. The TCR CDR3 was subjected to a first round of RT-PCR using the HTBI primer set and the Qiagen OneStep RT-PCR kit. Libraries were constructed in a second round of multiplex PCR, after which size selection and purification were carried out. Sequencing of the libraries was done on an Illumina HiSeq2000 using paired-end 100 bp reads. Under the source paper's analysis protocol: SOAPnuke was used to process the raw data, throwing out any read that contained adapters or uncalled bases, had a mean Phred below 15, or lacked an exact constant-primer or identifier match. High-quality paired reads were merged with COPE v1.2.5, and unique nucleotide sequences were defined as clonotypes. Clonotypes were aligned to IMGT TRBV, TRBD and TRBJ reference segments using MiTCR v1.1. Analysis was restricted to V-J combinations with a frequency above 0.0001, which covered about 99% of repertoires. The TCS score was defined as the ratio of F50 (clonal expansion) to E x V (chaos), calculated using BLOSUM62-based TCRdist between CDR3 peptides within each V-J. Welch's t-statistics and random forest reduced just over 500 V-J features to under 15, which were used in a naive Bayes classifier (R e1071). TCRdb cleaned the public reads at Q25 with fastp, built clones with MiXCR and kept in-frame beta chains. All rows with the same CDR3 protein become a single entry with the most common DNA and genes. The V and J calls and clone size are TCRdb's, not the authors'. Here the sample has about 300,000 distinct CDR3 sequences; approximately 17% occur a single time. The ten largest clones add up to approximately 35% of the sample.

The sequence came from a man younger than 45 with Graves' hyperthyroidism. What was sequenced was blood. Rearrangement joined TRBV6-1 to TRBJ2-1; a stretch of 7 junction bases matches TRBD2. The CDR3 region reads CASSPTPGGVGEQFF. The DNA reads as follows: TGTGCCAGCAGCCCCACCCCGGGGGGAGTGGGGGAGCAGTTCTTC.